This paragraph reports one TCR beta chain. What it binds is unknown. This specimen belongs to a study of regulatory T cells in long-lasting Graves disease. Overall study context: Patients met the persistent Graves' disease definition after over 5 years of antithyroid drugs with positive TSH receptor antibodies.

Researchers made TCR beta libraries by using iRepertoire HTBI primers and running Arm-PCR on CDR3 regions. TCRdb reanalysed the multiplex PCR reads using MiXCR and keeps one entry per CDR3 protein. The table includes some 330,000 distinct CDR3 sequences, roughly 20% detected once. Specified time point: persistent/refractory GD, antithyroid drugs over 5 years with positive TRAb. PBMCs were the source of the RNA used for TCR sequencing. An endocrinology department in Xi'an, China, supplied the patients. Study-level points and caveats: There was favoring of TRBV28, TRBJ1-2 and TRBJ2-5 in persistent disease. Patients whose Graves' disease persisted exhibited lower TCR diversity than those newly diagnosed.

Germline CDR1 is MNHNS and CDR2 is SASEGT. This CDR3 has 12 amino acids. The V segment lost 10 bases and the J segment 6 bases; nucleotides outside the gene matches: 4. The sequence came from a woman aged 40 to 50 with Graves disease. This specimen consisted of peripheral blood mononuclear cells (PBMCs), obtained when the disease was refractory, from a patient treated with antithyroid drugs. V is TRBV6-1 and J is TRBJ2-3; TRBD1 matches at 10 bases. In nucleotides, the CDR3 is TGTGCCATTCGGACAGGGGGGGATACGCAGTATTTT. Amino acid sequence: CAIRTGGDTQYF.